The entry below describes one T cell receptor beta chain. The antigen is undetermined. It was the approximately 120-subject validation cohort, separate from the roughly 700-subject first cohort, to which the donors belonged. Libraries were prepared by immunoSEQ multiplex PCR; TCRdb keeps only in-frame clonotypes and omits some of them. Here the sample spans about 150,000 clones, 90% to 95% being singletons. CDR1 is LNHDA, CDR2 SQIVND, per germline (reference sequence). Trimming pared 4 bases from V and 5 bases from J, leaving 14 bases between. This CDR3 spans 14 amino acids. This record comes from a study of cytomegalovirus exposure and HLA in healthy donors. Across the whole study: A subsequent analysis reported that the roughly 120 validation repertoires were produced on the same platform that had also been used for the 500 to 700 first-cohort repertoires.

Regarding the study as a whole: First-cohort TCR clusters were later found to tend to co-occur in the 90 to 150 validation repertoires.

The sequence was obtained from a man younger than 35 in good health and CMV-seronegative. What was sequenced was PBMCs. The chain couples TRBV19 to TRBJ2-5, with a possible D match to TRBD2 (6 bases). CDR3 sequence reads: CASSTLASTETQYF. Here the CDR3 DNA reads TGTGCCAGTAGTACTCTAGCGAGTACGGAGACCCAGTACTTC.